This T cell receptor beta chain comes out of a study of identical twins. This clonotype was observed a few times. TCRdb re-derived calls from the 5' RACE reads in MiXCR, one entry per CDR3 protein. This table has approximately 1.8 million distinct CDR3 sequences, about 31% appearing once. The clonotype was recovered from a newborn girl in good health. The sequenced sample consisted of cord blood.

The CDR3: CASSQTRGTRDNEQFF. In nucleotides, the CDR3 is TGCGCCAGCAGCCAAACAAGGGGGACTAGGGACAATGAGCAGTTCTTC. The chain uses TRBV4-1 and TRBJ2-1; 8 bases line up with TRBD2. The CDR3 covers 16 residues. CDR1 and CDR2 from the germline V gene are MGHRA and YSYEKL. The V gene end was trimmed by 2 bases and the J gene end by 5 bases; junction bases not matched to a gene: 8.